This T cell receptor (beta chain) was documented in a study of blood T cell repertoires in COVID-19. Germline V lookup: CDR1 MNHEY, CDR2 SMNVEV (reference sequence). CDR3 length equals 15 residues. Germline trimming cut 3 bases from V and 4 bases from J; bases unmatched to any gene: 7. Assay: immunoSEQ multiplex PCR; the TCRdb copy retains only in-frame clones and omits some. The top ten hold roughly 3.3% of the sample, which has 250,000 or so clones, roughly 80% seen once. The chain couples TRBV27 to TRBJ2-5; the match to TRBD2 covers 8 bases. The sequencing input was peripheral blood. The clonotype was recovered from a woman aged 18-29 years with acute or convalescent COVID-19. The CDR3 region is CASSFVGGRTETQYF. The CDR3 DNA reads TGTGCCAGCAGTTTCGTCGGCGGGAGGACAGAGACCCAGTACTTC.